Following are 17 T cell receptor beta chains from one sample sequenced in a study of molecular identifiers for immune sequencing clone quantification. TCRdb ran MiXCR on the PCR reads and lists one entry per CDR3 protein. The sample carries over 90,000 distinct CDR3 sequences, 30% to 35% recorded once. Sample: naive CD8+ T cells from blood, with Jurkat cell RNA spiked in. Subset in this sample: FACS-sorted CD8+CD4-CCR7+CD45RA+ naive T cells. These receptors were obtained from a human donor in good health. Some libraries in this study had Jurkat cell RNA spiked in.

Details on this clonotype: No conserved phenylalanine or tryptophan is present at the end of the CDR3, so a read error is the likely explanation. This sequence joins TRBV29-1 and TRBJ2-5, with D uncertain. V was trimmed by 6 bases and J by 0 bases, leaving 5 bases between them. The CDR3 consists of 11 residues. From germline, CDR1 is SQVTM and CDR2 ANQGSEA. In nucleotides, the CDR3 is TGCAGCGTACGGCACCAAGAGACCCAGTACTAC. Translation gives CSVRHQETQYY.

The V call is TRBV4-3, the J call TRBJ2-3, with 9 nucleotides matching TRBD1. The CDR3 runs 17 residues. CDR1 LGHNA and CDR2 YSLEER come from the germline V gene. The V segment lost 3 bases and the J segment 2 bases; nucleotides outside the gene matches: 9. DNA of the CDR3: TGCGCCAGCAGCCACCTTCCTGGACAGGGGACCACAGATACGCAGTATTTT. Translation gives CASSHLPGQGTTDTQYF.

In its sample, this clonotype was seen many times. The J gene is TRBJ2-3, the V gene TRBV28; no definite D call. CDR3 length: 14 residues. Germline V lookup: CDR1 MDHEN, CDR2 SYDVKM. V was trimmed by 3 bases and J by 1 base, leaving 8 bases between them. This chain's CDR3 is CASSFYRGTDTQYF. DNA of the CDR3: TGTGCCAGCAGTTTCTATCGTGGCACAGATACGCAGTATTTT.

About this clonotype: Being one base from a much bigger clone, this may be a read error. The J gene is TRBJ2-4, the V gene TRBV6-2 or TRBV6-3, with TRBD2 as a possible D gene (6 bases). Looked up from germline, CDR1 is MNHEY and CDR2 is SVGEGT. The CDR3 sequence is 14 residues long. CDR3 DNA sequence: TGTGCCAGCAGTTACGATAGCGGCAAAAACATTCAGTGCTTC. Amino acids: CASSYDSGKNIQCF.

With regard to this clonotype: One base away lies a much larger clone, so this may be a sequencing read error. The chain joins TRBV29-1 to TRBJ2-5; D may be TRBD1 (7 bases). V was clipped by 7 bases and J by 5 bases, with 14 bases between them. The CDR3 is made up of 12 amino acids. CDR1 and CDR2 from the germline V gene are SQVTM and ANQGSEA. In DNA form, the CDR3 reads TGCAGCGGGCTGACAGGGAGGGAGACCCAGTACTTC. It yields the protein CSGLTGRETQYF.

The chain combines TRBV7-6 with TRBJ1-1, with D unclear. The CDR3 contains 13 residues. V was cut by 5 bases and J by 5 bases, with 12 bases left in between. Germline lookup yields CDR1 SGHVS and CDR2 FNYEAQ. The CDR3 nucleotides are TGTGCCAGCAGCACACGTGATTGGACTGAAGCTTTCTTT. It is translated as CASSTRDWTEAFF.

CDR3 protein: CASSIVGGSSDTQYF. The DNA of the CDR3 is TGTGCCAGCAGCATAGTAGGCGGGAGCTCAGATACGCAGTATTTT. The chain is built from TRBV11-2 and TRBJ2-3, with TRBD2 matching 7 bases. V gave up 5 bases and J gave up 4 bases; unmatched junction bases: 9. The CDR3 covers 15 residues. Looked up from germline, CDR1 is SGHAT and CDR2 is FQNNGV.

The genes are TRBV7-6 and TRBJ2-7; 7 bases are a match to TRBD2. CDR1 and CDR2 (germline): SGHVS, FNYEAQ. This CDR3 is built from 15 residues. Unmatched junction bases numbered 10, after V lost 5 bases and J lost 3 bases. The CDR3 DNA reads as TGTGCCAGCAGCAACGCGGGAGAAGGGTACTACGAGCAGTACTTC. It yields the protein CASSNAGEGYYEQYF.

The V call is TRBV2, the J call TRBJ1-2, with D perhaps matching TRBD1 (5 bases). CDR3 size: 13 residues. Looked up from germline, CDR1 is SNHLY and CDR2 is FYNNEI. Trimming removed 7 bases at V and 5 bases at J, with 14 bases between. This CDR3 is CASIGGDSYGYTF. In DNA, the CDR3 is TGTGCCAGCATCGGGGGAGATTCTTATGGCTACACCTTC.

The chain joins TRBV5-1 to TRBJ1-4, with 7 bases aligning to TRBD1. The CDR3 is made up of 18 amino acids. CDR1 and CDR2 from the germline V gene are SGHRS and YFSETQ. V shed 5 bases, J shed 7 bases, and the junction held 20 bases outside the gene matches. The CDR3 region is CASSRGSGTDGLGEKLFF. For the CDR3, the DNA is TGCGCCAGCAGTAGAGGCTCCGGGACAGATGGTCTAGGTGAAAAACTGTTTTTT. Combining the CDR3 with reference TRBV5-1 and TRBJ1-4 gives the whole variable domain KAGVTQTPRYLIKTRGQQVTLSCSPISGHRSVSWYQQTPGQGLQFLFEYFSETQRNKGNFPGRFSGRQFSNSRSEMNVSTLELGDSALYLCASSRGSGTDGLGEKLFFGSGTQLSVL.

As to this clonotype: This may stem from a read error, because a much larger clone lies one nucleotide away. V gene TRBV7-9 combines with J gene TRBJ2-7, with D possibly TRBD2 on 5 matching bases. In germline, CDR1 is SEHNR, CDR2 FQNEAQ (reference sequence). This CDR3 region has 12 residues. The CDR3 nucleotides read TGTGCCAGCAGCATAGCTGGGAGTGAGCAGTACTTC. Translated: CASSIAGSEQYF.

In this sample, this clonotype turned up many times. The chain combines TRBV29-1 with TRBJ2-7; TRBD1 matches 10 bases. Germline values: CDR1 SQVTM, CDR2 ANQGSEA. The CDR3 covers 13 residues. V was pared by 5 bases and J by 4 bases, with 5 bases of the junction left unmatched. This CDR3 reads CSVIGQGVYEQYF. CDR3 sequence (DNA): TGCAGCGTTATCGGACAGGGGGTTTACGAGCAGTACTTC.

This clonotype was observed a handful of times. This CDR3 reads CSASWLAGRSSYNEQFF. The CDR3 bases are TGCAGTGCTAGTTGGCTAGCGGGACGTAGCTCCTACAATGAGCAGTTCTTC. V is TRBV20-1 and J is TRBJ2-1, with 9 bases identical to TRBD2. The CDR3 has 17 amino acids. Trimming cost V 3 bases and J 0 bases; bases outside gene matches: 9. Germline V CDR1 and CDR2: DFQATT, SNEGSKA (reference sequence).

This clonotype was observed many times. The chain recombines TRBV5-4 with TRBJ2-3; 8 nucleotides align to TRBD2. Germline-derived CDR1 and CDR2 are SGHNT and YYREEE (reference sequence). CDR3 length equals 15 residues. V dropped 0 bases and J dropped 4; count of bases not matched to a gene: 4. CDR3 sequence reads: CASSLATSDADTQYF. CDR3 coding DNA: TGTGCCAGCAGCTTGGCGACTAGCGATGCAGATACGCAGTATTTT.

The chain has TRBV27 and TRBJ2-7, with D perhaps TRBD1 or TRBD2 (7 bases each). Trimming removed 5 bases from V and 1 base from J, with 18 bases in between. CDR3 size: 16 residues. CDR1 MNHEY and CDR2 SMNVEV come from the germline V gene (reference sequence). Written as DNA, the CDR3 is TGTGCCAGCAGTCCCGAGCGGGGACAGCTTTCCTACGAGCAGTACTTC. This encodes CASSPERGQLSYEQYF.

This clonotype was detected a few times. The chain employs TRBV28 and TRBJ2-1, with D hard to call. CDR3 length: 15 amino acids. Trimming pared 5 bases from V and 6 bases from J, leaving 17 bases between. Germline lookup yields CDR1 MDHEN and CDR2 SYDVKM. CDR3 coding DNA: TGTGCCAGCAGTCTCCGTGAGCCCCTTGGCAATGAGCAGTTCTTC. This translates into CASSLREPLGNEQFF.

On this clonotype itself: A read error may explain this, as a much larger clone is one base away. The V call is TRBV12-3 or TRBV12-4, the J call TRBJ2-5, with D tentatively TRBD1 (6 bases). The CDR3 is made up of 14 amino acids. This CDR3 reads CASSVTWGQETQDF. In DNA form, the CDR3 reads TGTGCCAGCAGTGTAACATGGGGGCAAGAGACCCAGGACTTC.